A single sample gave rise to the 22 T cell receptor beta chains below, sequenced in a study of shared clonotypes between healthy human individuals. Profiled with immunoSEQ multiplex PCR; TCRdb holds only in-frame clones, not every one. The table has about 380,000 clones, about 96% seen once; the top ten hold 0.32%. The sequencing input was memory CD8+ T cells sorted from blood. Indicated subset: CD45RO+ cells pooled with CCR7-negative TemRA cells. The receptors originated from a man aged 25 to 45 in good health.

The chain employs TRBV11-1 and TRBJ1-5; TRBD1 aligns across 8 bases. Germline CDR1 is SGHAT and CDR2 is FQDESV (reference sequence). Germline trimming cut 5 bases from V and 2 bases from J; bases unmatched to any gene: 2. The CDR3 runs to 14 residues. CDR3 protein: CASSLTGGNQPQHF. As DNA, the CDR3 is TGTGCCAGCAGCCTGACAGGGGGCAATCAGCCCCAGCATTTT.

The chain has TRBV11-2 and TRBJ2-4; 11 bases are shared with TRBD2. Germline CDR1 and CDR2: SGHAT and FQNNGV. This CDR3 region has 18 residues. V trimming: 1 base; J trimming: 3 bases; junction bases outside the gene matches: 8. The DNA of the CDR3 is TGTGCCAGCAGCTTAGCCCTAGCGGGAGGTACGGGCAAAAACATTCAGTACTTC. Its protein is CASSLALAGGTGKNIQYF.

This chain links TRBV6-1 with TRBJ2-7; 8 nucleotides align to TRBD1. This CDR3 is built from 13 residues. Germline V lookup: CDR1 MNHNS, CDR2 SASEGT. Trimming at V came to 8 bases and at J to 3 bases, leaving 6 bases not matched to a gene. CDR3 amino acids: CASRTGNDYEQYF. In DNA, the CDR3 is TGTGCCAGCCGGACAGGGAACGACTACGAGCAGTACTTC.

This chain joins TRBV4-1 and TRBJ2-1; maybe TRBD1 (5 bases). The CDR3 loop spans 16 amino acids. V was shortened by 3 bases and J by 0 bases, with 12 bases between the two germline ends. CDR1 is MGHRA and CDR2 is YSYEKL in the germline V gene. The CDR3, as DNA: TGCGCCAGCAGCCAGACACCAGGGTTCTCCTACAATGAGCAGTTCTTC. Protein product: CASSQTPGFSYNEQFF.

This chain connects TRBV11-2 to TRBJ2-3; perhaps TRBD1 as D (6 bases). V was shortened by 5 bases and J by 3 bases, with 9 bases between the two germline ends. CDR1 SGHAT and CDR2 FQNNGV come from the germline V gene. This CDR3 region has 13 residues. CDR3 in amino acids: CASSTRGTDTQYF. In DNA form, the CDR3 reads TGTGCCAGCAGCACCAGGGGTACAGATACGCAGTATTTT.

The gene calls are TRBV4-1 and TRBJ2-3, with D tentatively TRBD1 (8 bases). The V end was cut by 4 bases, the J end by 7 bases, with 21 bases between. The CDR3 has 16 residues. CDR1 and CDR2 (germline): MGHRA, YSYEKL. The CDR3 spells CASSPRDTGGGNTQYF. The DNA of the CDR3 is TGCGCCAGCAGCCCCCGGGACACAGGGGGGGGAAATACGCAGTATTTT.

The chain links TRBV28 to TRBJ2-3; 9 bases agree with TRBD1. CDR1 and CDR2 (germline): MDHEN, SYDVKM. Unmatched junction bases numbered 3, after V lost 5 bases and J lost 3 bases. The CDR3 consists of 14 residues. The CDR3 here is CASSPGQGTDTQYF. The DNA for the CDR3 is TGTGCCAGCAGTCCAGGACAGGGGACAGATACGCAGTATTTT.

The V gene is TRBV9, the J gene TRBJ2-7, with 10 bases matching TRBD2. CDR3 length: 14 residues. The ends lost 1 base at V and 5 bases at J; junction bases unmatched: 3. Germline V gene lookup returns CDR1 SGDLS and CDR2 YYNGEE. The CDR3 region is CASSVNSGRNEQYF. The CDR3 nucleotides read TGTGCCAGCAGCGTAAATAGCGGGAGGAACGAGCAGTACTTC.

The V call is TRBV4-2, the J call TRBJ1-2; 11 bases match TRBD1. V shed 4 bases, J shed 6 bases, and the junction held 4 bases outside the gene matches. The CDR3 is made up of 14 amino acids. Germline V gene data show CDR1 as LGHNA and CDR2 as YNFKEQ. The CDR3 loop is CASSPGTGGDGYTF. In DNA, the CDR3 is TGTGCCAGCAGCCCCGGGACAGGGGGTGATGGCTACACCTTC.

Only one count was recorded for this clone. This rearrangement joins TRBV7-2 to TRBJ2-1, with D tentatively TRBD1 or TRBD2 (7 bases each). V lost 2 bases and J lost 9, with 17 bases in between. This CDR3 has 15 amino acids. Germline V gives CDR1 SGHTA, CDR2 FQGNSA. The CDR3 coding sequence is TGTGCCAGCAGCTTATACAGGGGAGGGCCGGGTGAGCAGTTCTTC. Translation gives CASSLYRGGPGEQFF.

V is TRBV7-6 and J is TRBJ2-7; D assignment may be TRBD1 or TRBD2 (5 bases each). Per the germline V gene, CDR1 is SGHVS and CDR2 is FNYEAQ. V lost 5 bases and J 9 bases, leaving 26 bases between the germline ends. The CDR3 covers 16 residues. The DNA of the CDR3 is TGTGCCAGCAGCCCCATCCGGGGCAGGGCGTTTTTTGGGCAGTACTTC. Translation gives CASSPIRGRAFFGQYF.

V is TRBV19 and J is TRBJ1-4; no definite D call. Trimming removed 4 bases from V and 8 bases from J, with 8 bases in between. CDR1 is LNHDA and CDR2 is SQIVND in the germline V gene (reference sequence). The CDR3 is made up of 12 amino acids. The CDR3 region has the DNA TGTGCCAGTAGTAGGATGGAGGAAAAACTGTTTTTT. It encodes CASSRMEEKLFF.

The rearrangement joins TRBV28 to TRBJ2-5, with 11 bases matching TRBD2. CDR1 is MDHEN and CDR2 is SYDVKM in the germline V gene. V dropped 4 bases and J dropped 5; count of bases not matched to a gene: 18. This CDR3 spans 19 amino acids. CDR3 coding DNA: TGTGCCAGCAGTTGGTCACGGCGACGGGGACTAGCGGCCGTGGAGACCCAGTACTTC. Protein product: CASSWSRRRGLAAVETQYF.

This chain links TRBV7-2 with TRBJ1-2; TRBD1 matches 9 bases. CDR1 is SGHTA, CDR2 FQGNSA, per germline. This CDR3 is 14 amino acids long. V lost 5 bases to trimming and J lost 4 bases; unmatched junction nucleotides: 5. CDR3 sequence reads: CASSIGQGTYGYTF. As DNA, the CDR3 is TGTGCCAGCAGCATTGGACAGGGGACCTATGGCTACACCTTC.

This sequence joins TRBV6-5 and TRBJ1-1; 8 bases line up with TRBD1. This CDR3 region has 14 residues. Germline CDR1 MNHEY, CDR2 SVGAGI. V gave up 5 bases and J gave up 8 bases; unmatched junction bases: 10. The DNA for the CDR3 is TGTGCCAGCAGTGTCCTGACAGGGGAGAAGGAAGCTTTCTTT. This sequence encodes CASSVLTGEKEAFF.

This sequence joins TRBV7-9 and TRBJ2-3; D may be TRBD1 or TRBD2 (5 bases each). The CDR3 totals 14 residues. Germline CDR1 reads SEHNR; CDR2 reads FQNEAQ (reference sequence). Trimming shortened V by 5 bases and J by 0 bases, and 9 bases separated the two germline ends. DNA for the CDR3: TGTGCCAGCAGCGTAAGGGACAGCACAGATACGCAGTATTTT. Translating gives CASSVRDSTDTQYF.

The chain employs TRBV19 and TRBJ2-3; 11 bases agree with TRBD2. Germline-derived CDR1 and CDR2 are LNHDA and SQIVND (reference sequence). The V segment lost 2 bases and the J segment 2 bases; nucleotides outside the gene matches: 6. This CDR3 comprises 17 residues. The CDR3 DNA is TGTGCCAGTAGTATACCCCGGACTAGCGGGCTCACAGATACGCAGTATTTT. It yields the protein CASSIPRTSGLTDTQYF.

V gene TRBV15 combines with J gene TRBJ2-5; 8 bases align to TRBD2. The length of the CDR3 is 17 residues. Germline CDR1 and CDR2: LNHNV and YYDKDF (reference sequence). V lost 0 bases to trimming and J lost 5 bases; unmatched junction nucleotides: 11. CDR3 sequence reads: CATSRDVAGTRGETQYF. CDR3 DNA: TGTGCCACCAGCAGAGATGTGGCCGGGACTAGGGGGGAGACCCAGTACTTC.

The V and J genes are TRBV5-8 and TRBJ1-1; 9 nucleotides agree with TRBD1. V shed 0 bases, J shed 6 bases, and the junction held 9 bases outside the gene matches. Germline values: CDR1 SGHTS, CDR2 YDEGEE. CDR3 length: 16 amino acids. The CDR3 sequence is CASSLGNTGGRAEAFF. The CDR3 DNA is TGTGCCAGCAGCTTGGGAAATACAGGGGGCAGGGCTGAAGCTTTCTTT.

The chain joins TRBV6-1 to TRBJ1-2; 10 bases are a match to TRBD1. Losses at the gene ends were 5 bases for V and 9 bases for J; bases not matched to a gene: 6. The CDR3 consists of 13 residues. Germline CDR1 MNHNS, CDR2 SASEGT. CDR3 sequence (DNA): TGTGCCAGCAGTTCGGACAGGGGGTTTCGCTACACCTTC. Amino acid sequence: CASSSDRGFRYTF.

In this sample, this clone turned up a few times. This chain uses TRBV19 with TRBJ2-7; 11 bases agree with TRBD1. This CDR3 is 14 amino acids long. The junction had 2 bases not matched to a gene; V was cut back by 4 bases and J by 3 bases. CDR1 and CDR2 from the germline V gene are LNHDA and SQIVND (reference sequence). This chain's CDR3 is CASSTGTGGYEQYF. The CDR3 nucleotides read TGTGCCAGTAGTACCGGGACAGGGGGCTACGAGCAGTACTTC.

The gene calls are TRBV7-3 and TRBJ2-1; no definite D call. The V gene lost 5 bases and the J gene lost 7 bases, with 15 bases spanning the gap. The CDR3 is made up of 14 amino acids. Germline assignment: CDR1 SGHTA and CDR2 FQGTGA. CDR3 sequence reads: CASSPTGVVNEQFF. The CDR3 DNA reads as TGTGCCAGCAGCCCTACTGGGGTAGTTAATGAGCAGTTCTTC.